Following are 7 T cell receptor beta chains from one sample sequenced in a study of cytomegalovirus exposure and HLA in healthy donors. Primers for the PCR totalled 60 Vbeta and 13 Jbeta. The repertoire was sequenced with immunoSEQ multiplex PCR; TCRdb's copy has only in-frame clones and lacks some. Here the sample spans 200,000 to 250,000 clones, 78% being singletons. The sample consisted of PBMCs. The origin of the receptors is a boy aged 5-17 years in good health and CMV-seronegative.

This sequence joins TRBV30 and TRBJ2-4, with 8 bases aligning to TRBD2. From germline, CDR1 is GTSNPN and CDR2 SVGIG (reference sequence). The CDR3 loop spans 13 amino acids. V trimming: 0 bases; J trimming: 5 bases; junction bases outside the gene matches: 0. CDR3 DNA sequence: TGTGCCTGGAGTGTGGGACTAGAAAACATTCAGTACTTC. This sequence encodes CAWSVGLENIQYF.

The CDR3: CASRLILAGNTDTQYF. CDR3 in DNA: TGTGCCAGCAGATTGATACTAGCGGGGAACACAGATACGCAGTATTTT. The J gene is TRBJ2-3, the V gene TRBV21-1; TRBD2, the table's D call, lacks a check against the DNA. TRBV21-1 is classified as a pseudogene. The CDR3 spans 16 residues.

The chain couples TRBV27 to TRBJ2-5, with 8 positions matching TRBD1. The V gene end was trimmed by 6 bases and the J gene end by 2 bases; junction bases not matched to a gene: 5. Germline lookup yields CDR1 MNHEY and CDR2 SMNVEV (reference sequence). The CDR3 extends over 14 amino acids. The chain's CDR3 is CASRRQGNQETQYF. In nucleotides, the CDR3 is TGTGCCAGCAGAAGACAGGGGAATCAAGAGACCCAGTACTTC.

The chain has TRBV4-1 and TRBJ1-6; 9 bases agree with TRBD1. The junction had 7 bases not matched to a gene; V was cut back by 4 bases and J by 3 bases. Per the germline V gene, CDR1 is MGHRA and CDR2 is YSYEKL. There are 17 residues in the CDR3. In DNA, the CDR3 is TGCGCCAGCAGCCTACAGACAGGGGGAGTCTATAATTCACCCCTCCACTTT. Its translation: CASSLQTGGVYNSPLHF.

This clone came up a few times. The rearrangement joins TRBV5-1 to TRBJ1-1; D is undetermined. The germline V gene has CDR1 SGHRS and CDR2 YFSETQ. The V end lost 4 bases, the J end lost 5 bases, and 12 bases lay between the germline ends. The CDR3 consists of 13 residues. In DNA, the CDR3 is TGCGCCAGCAGCCCCGGAGTAGAGACTGAAGCTTTCTTT. It specifies CASSPGVETEAFF.

The chain joins TRBV9 to TRBJ1-2, with D possibly matching TRBD1 (6 bases). This CDR3 contains 15 residues. V dropped 0 bases and J dropped 1 base, with 10 bases sitting between them. Germline assignment: CDR1 SGDLS and CDR2 YYNGEE. CDR3 nucleotides: TGTGCCAGCAGCGTAGGAGGGGGTTTTAACTATGGCTACACCTTC. Translated, it gives CASSVGGGFNYGYTF.

The chain employs TRBV10-3 and TRBJ1-1; tentative D call: TRBD1 (5 bases). CDR3 length: 15 amino acids. The germline gives CDR1 ENHRY, CDR2 SYGVKD. V lost 3 bases and J 0 bases, leaving 11 bases between the germline ends. CDR3 protein: CAISDWGSLNTEAFF. The CDR3 region has the DNA TGTGCCATCAGTGATTGGGGCAGCTTGAACACTGAAGCTTTCTTT.